This entry features one TCR beta chain sequence. Based on its abundance in the sample, this clonotype is medium-sized (0.01 to 0.1%). No antigen is known for it. No quality values exist for individual bases; no much larger clone is one base distant. This entry belongs to a study of neurological immune-mediated disorders (dated by TCRdb to between 2018 and 2020). General notes on the study: Among the roughly 35 multiple sclerosis patients, relapsing-remitting MS accounted for 31 and secondary progressive MS accounted for 3. The cohort included 60 to 70 subjects: approximately 15 with HAM/TSP, some 35 with multiple sclerosis, and around 20 healthy controls. The roughly 100 TCR-beta libraries covered PBMC samples along with longitudinal samples, technical triplicates, and paired sorted CD4+ and CD8+ T-cell subsets. Peripheral blood TCR-beta repertoires from patients with HTLV-I-associated myelopathy (HAM/TSP), patients with multiple sclerosis, and healthy controls were compared in the study using UMI-based sequencing.

cDNA was synthesized by template-switch 5'RACE using a primer with a 10-nucleotide random unique molecular identifier that tagged each TCR transcript. Every sequencing run covered 15-18 subjects and yielded more than 180 million TCR-beta sequences. Total RNA was extracted with the RNeasy kit. TCR-beta VDJ regions were amplified with primers for the TCR constant region and the 5'RACE anchor, using the KAPA Real-time Library Amplification kit. Sample indexes and Illumina adaptors were added in a first PCR, and a second PCR then increased library yield. The roughly 650 bp TCR product was size-selected on a 2% E-gel SizeSelection system after Ampure bead purification. Before pooling, library quality was assessed on a Bioanalyzer, concentration was determined with Qubit, and library quantification was performed with the Kapa Library Quantification kit. Paired-end 2 x 150 bp sequencing of the libraries was performed on an Illumina HiSeq 2500. To increase sequence diversity, roughly 24-31% phiX was spiked into each library pool. Per the source publication's procedure: Quality-filtered reads were processed with the UMI-based MiGEC pipeline, and over 80% of raw TCR sequences were removed by the MiGEC pipeline during error correction. IMGT germline references were used for alignment of VDJ genes, and clonotypes were defined by a unique CDR3 amino acid sequence together with V-J genes. Clonal expansion, Shannon diversity, and CDR3 relatedness (CalcPairwiseDistances, ClusterSamples) were evaluated with VDJtools, and phylogenetic trees were built with CLCbio workbench. Using coefficient-of-variation modelling across technical triplicates, the study counted a clone as expanded if it had at least 8 unique UMIs. TCRdb trimmed public reads at Q25 via fastp, called clones via MiXCR and kept in-frame beta chains. Each CDR3 protein appears once, grouped with its most common genes and DNA. The V and J calls reflect TCRdb's pipeline rather than the authors' work. For this sample the table gives about 59,000 distinct CDR3 sequences, of which roughly 3.5% were detected only once. The ten largest make up under 3.5% of the sample.

Beyond this particular receptor, the publication reports: TCR clonal expansion was greatest in HAM/TSP patients and smallest in MS patients, who ranked below even healthy controls. Repertoires from 18 of 34 MS patients were grouped by phylogenetic analysis into a cluster of related CDR3 sequences, suggesting a possible repertoire-level signature. No association of the MS cluster with clinical or MRI features was observed, and the need for larger cohorts was stated by the authors. No identical CDR3 amino acid sequences were found to be shared among expanded clones across subjects, suggesting that TCR-beta repertoires were private in all groups.

Unsorted PBMC libraries were generated from 2 million PBMCs stored in RNAlater at -80 °C until RNA extraction. The multiple sclerosis patients were enrolled in a US clinical protocol that evaluated disease progression with magnetic resonance imaging. Peripheral blood was subjected to Ficoll-Hypaque density gradient centrifugation to isolate PBMCs, which were then cryopreserved in liquid nitrogen. Sequenced input: PBMCs. This TCR derives from a woman aged 25 to 39 with multiple sclerosis.

The CDR3 region reads CAISVRDYPYEQYF. The nucleotide sequence reads TGTGCCATCAGTGTCCGGGACTACCCGTACGAGCAGTACTTC. The V and J genes are TRBV10-3 and TRBJ2-7; 7 middle bases align to TRBD2. Sequences ENHRY (CDR1) and SYGVKD (CDR2) are obtained from the germline V gene. V is trimmed back by 4 bases and J by 4 bases, and the junction contains 7 bases that no gene match accounts for. From the cysteine up to the phenylalanine, the CDR3 has a length of 14 residues. The kept DNA is CDR3 alone, 42 bases in frame from the first base.